In this sample, the clone carrying this T cell receptor (beta chain) turned up once. Original methodology: Estimates of nucleated cell counts were drawn from the amplification of reference gene primers. Libraries were prepared by immunoSEQ multiplex PCR; TCRdb keeps only in-frame clonotypes and omits some of them. The DNA was the basis for D and trimming; V, J and clone size are from that table. The sample consists of approximately 210,000 clones, about 88% of them appearing once. The data originate from a study of blood T cell repertoires in COVID-19. Study summary: Sites in the United States, Italy and Spain provided acute and convalescent COVID-19 samples. Sources were T cells, B-cell-depleted T cells, or PBMCs; the material itself was cDNA or gDNA.

The germline V gene has CDR1 SGHNT and CDR2 YENEEA. The CDR3 covers 15 residues. V was trimmed by 3 bases and J by 2 bases, leaving 11 bases between them. The TCR sequence derives from a human donor in a cohort sampled during active COVID-19. The V gene is TRBV11-3, the J gene TRBJ1-3, with D possibly matching TRBD1 (5 bases). Sample: peripheral blood. The CDR3 DNA sequence: TGTGCCAGCAGCTTGCAGGGTGGACCTGGAAACACCATATATTTT. It yields the protein CASSLQGGPGNTIYF.